Listed below are T cell receptor beta chains from one sample, sequenced in a study of regulatory T cells in long-lasting Graves disease. MiXCR was run by TCRdb on the multiplex PCR reads, yielding one entry per CDR3 protein. Of 600,000 to 650,000 distinct CDR3 sequences in the sample, approximately 15% were seen once. This sample also appeared in a second study, on T cells in Graves' hyperthyroidism and ophthalmopathy.

Sequencing was performed on peripheral blood mononuclear cells (PBMCs), taken at new diagnosis, from a patient treated with antithyroid drugs. The receptors here all came from a woman younger than 45 with Graves disease. The CDR3 runs from the conserved cysteine through the conserved F or W. D genes are given only for firm matches. Size tells how often a clone was seen (once, few, many) or the class of an expanded clone, and some rows leave it out.

TRBJ2-7 . TRBV3-1 TRBD2 CASSQGIGLAYEQYF TGTGCCAGCAGCCAAGGGATCGGACTAGCCTACGAGCAGTACTTC
TRBJ2-1 many TRBV28 . CASSLGQFLYNEQFF TGTGCCAGCAGTTTGGGGCAATTCCTCTACAATGAGCAGTTCTTC
TRBJ2-3 many TRBV5-1 TRBD1 CASSPQGAEPTDTQYF TGCGCCAGCAGCCCACAGGGGGCCGAACCCACAGATACGCAGTATTTT
TRBJ2-7 many TRBV5-6 . CASSLSDYEQYF TGTGCCAGCAGCTTATCTGACTACGAGCAGTACTTC
TRBJ2-5 many TRBV7-3 . CASSLTRAVGGSETQYF TGTGCCAGCAGCTTAACTAGGGCTGTGGGGGGTTCGGAGACCCAGTACTTC
TRBJ1-4 . TRBV6-1 TRBD1 CASSAQGVGEKLFF TGTGCCAGCAGCGCACAGGGGGTTGGGGAAAAACTGTTTTTT
TRBJ1-6 many TRBV12-3/TRBV12-4 . CASSFGDLPLHF TGTGCCAGCAGTTTCGGGGACCTGCCCCTCCACTTT
TRBJ2-5 many TRBV7-2 TRBD1 CASSLAGAGGPRDQYF TGTGCCAGCAGCTTAGCGGGGGCAGGGGGCCCTCGAGACCAGTACTTC
TRBJ2-7 few TRBV28 . CAGVTYEQYF TGTGCGGGAGTCACTTACGAGCAGTACTTC
TRBJ1-1 many TRBV6-2/TRBV6-3 . CASRRTQNTEAFF TGTGCCAGCCGACGGACTCAGAACACTGAAGCTTTCTTT
TRBJ2-6 few TRBV7-2 . CASSLDDRIYSGANVLTF TGTGCCAGCAGCTTGGACGATAGGATCTACTCTGGGGCCAACGTCCTGACTTTC
TRBJ2-7 . TRBV28 TRBD2 CASMRAGGLYEQYF TGTGCCAGCATGAGAGCGGGAGGGCTGTACGAGCAGTACTTC
TRBJ1-5 few TRBV19 . CAGTRDLTRDQPQHF TGTGCCGGTACCCGGGACCTAACCCGCGATCAGCCCCAGCATTTT
TRBJ2-5 many TRBV11-2 . CASSLRQETQYF TGTGCCAGCAGCTTACGCCAAGAGACCCAGTACTTC
TRBJ1-5 few TRBV9 . CASSVTPQGSNQPQHF TGTGCCAGCAGCGTGACACCTCAGGGGAGCAATCAGCCCCAGCATTTT
TRBJ1-2 many TRBV27 TRBD1 CASSKGAGTNYGYTF TGTGCCAGCAGTAAGGGGGCAGGGACTAACTATGGCTACACCTTC
TRBJ2-2 . TRBV5-1 TRBD1 CASSSDRGRTGELFF TGCGCCAGCAGTAGCGACAGGGGCCGCACCGGGGAGCTGTTTTTT
TRBJ1-1 many TRBV6-1 . CASAKGIPTTEAFF TGTGCCAGCGCGAAAGGGATTCCTACCACTGAAGCTTTCTTT
TRBJ1-2 . TRBV13 TRBD1 CASSWLLGTGGDYGYTF TGTGCCAGCAGCTGGCTACTCGGGACAGGGGGCGACTATGGCTACACCTTC
TRBJ2-2 once TRBV30 . CAITGVSDTGELFF TGTGCCATCACAGGTGTATCGGACACCGGGGAGCTGTTTTTT
TRBJ2-7 . TRBV5-6 . CASMELGAVVEQYF TGTGCCAGCATGGAGTTAGGGGCGGTCGTCGAGCAGTACTTC
TRBJ2-2 . TRBV5-1 TRBD2 CASSSAGGRTGELFF TGCGCCAGCAGCAGCGCGGGAGGAAGGACCGGGGAGCTGTTTTTT
TRBJ1-5 many TRBV2 . CASSEDQVGNQPQHF TGTGCCAGCAGTGAGGATCAGGTGGGCAATCAGCCCCAGCATTTT
TRBJ2-1 many TRBV6-5 TRBD2 CASSYLQGAGGPNEQFF TGTGCCAGCAGTTACCTTCAGGGAGCGGGAGGGCCGAATGAGCAGTTCTTC
TRBJ2-3 few TRBV11-2 . CAGSLTDTQYF TGTGCCGGCAGCTTAACAGATACGCAGTATTTT
TRBJ1-2 . TRBV30 . CAWSVGRPDGYTF TGTGCCTGGAGTGTAGGGCGTCCAGATGGCTACACCTTC
TRBJ1-1 many TRBV7-9 . CASSFPDRNTEAFF TGTGCCAGCAGCTTTCCTGACAGGAACACTGAAGCTTTCTTT
TRBJ2-7 many TRBV24-1 . CATSDSLAYSYEQYF TGTGCCACCAGTGATTCCCTAGCGTACTCCTACGAGCAGTACTTC
TRBJ2-1 . TRBV5-1 . CASSVVGRAYNEQFF TGTGCCAGCAGCGTAGTCGGGCGGGCTTACAATGAGCAGTTCTTC